This T cell receptor beta chain was sequenced in a study of blood T cell repertoires in COVID-19. Data came from immunoSEQ multiplex PCR; TCRdb stores just in-frame clones and leaves some out. The table includes about 63,000 clones, roughly 80% detected once. The CDR3 totals 11 residues. Trimming removed 1 base from V and 7 bases from J, with 2 bases in between. The germline CDR1 and CDR2 sequences are MGHRA and YSYEKL. This receptor was taken from a woman aged 40 to 49 with acute COVID-19. The J gene is TRBJ2-1, the V gene TRBV4-1; D is uncertain. Specimen: PBMCs or T cells enriched from blood (not recorded which). CDR3 loop: CASSQVNEQFF. CDR3 DNA sequence: TGCGCCAGCAGCCAAGTAAATGAGCAGTTCTTC.